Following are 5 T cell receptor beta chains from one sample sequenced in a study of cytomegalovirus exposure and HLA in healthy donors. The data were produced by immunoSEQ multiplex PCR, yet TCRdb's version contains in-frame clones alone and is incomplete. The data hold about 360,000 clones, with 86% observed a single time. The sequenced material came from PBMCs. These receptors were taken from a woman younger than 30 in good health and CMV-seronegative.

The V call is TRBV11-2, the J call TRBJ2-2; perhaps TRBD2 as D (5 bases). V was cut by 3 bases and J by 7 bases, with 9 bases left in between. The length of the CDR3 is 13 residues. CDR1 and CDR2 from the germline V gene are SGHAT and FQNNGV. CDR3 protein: CASSFGEIGELFF. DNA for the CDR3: TGTGCCAGCAGCTTCGGGGAGATCGGGGAGCTGTTTTTT.

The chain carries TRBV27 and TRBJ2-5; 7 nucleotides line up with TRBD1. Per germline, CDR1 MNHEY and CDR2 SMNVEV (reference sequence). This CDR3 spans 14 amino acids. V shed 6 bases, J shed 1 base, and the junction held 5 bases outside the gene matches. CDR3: CASRTWDSQETQYF. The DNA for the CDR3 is TGTGCCAGCAGGACGTGGGACAGCCAAGAGACCCAGTACTTC.

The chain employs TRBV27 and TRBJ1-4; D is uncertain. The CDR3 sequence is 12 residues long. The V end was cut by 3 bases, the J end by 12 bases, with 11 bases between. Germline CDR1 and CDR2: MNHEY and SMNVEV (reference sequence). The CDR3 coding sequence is TGTGCCAGCAGTTTCGCAGGAGCGGAACTGTTTTTT. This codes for CASSFAGAELFF.

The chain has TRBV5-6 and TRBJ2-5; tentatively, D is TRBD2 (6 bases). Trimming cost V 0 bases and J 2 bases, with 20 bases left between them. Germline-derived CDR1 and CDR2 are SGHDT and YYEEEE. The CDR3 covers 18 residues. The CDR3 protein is CASSLVAALGGEQETQYF. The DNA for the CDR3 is TGTGCCAGCAGCTTGGTAGCGGCCCTGGGGGGTGAACAAGAGACCCAGTACTTC.

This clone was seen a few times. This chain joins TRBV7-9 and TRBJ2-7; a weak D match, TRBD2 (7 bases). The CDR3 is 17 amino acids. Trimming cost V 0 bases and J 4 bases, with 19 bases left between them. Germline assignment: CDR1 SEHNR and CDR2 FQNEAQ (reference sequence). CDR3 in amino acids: CASSLAGGGGGTYEQYF. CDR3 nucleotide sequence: TGTGCCAGCAGCTTAGCTGGTGGGGGCGGGGGTACTTACGAGCAGTACTTC.